A selection of T cell receptor beta chains follows, all from one sample in a study of blood T cell repertoires in COVID-19. The method was immunoSEQ multiplex PCR; TCRdb's version includes in-frame clones alone and lacks a portion of them. The repertoire includes 60,000 to 65,000 clones, under 85% of them detected once, and roughly 21% sits in the top ten. The specimen was peripheral blood. The source is a woman aged 80 or over with active or convalescent COVID-19. The CDR3 runs from the conserved cysteine through the conserved F or W. D genes are given only for firm matches. Clone size is not always given. Where it is, it says once, few, many or a class for expanded clones.

size | D | J | V | DNA | CDR3
NA | NA | TRBJ1-1 | TRBV11-3 | TGTGCCAGCAGCGGCGACAGAGTCAACACTGAAGCTTTCTTT | CASSGDRVNTEAFF
NA | NA | TRBJ2-2 | TRBV18 | TGTGCCAGCTCACCACTCCCAGGGAATACCGGGGAGCTGTTTTTT | CASSPLPGNTGELFF
NA | TRBD1 | TRBJ1-2 | TRBV25-1 | TGTGCCAGCAGCCGTACGGGACAGGGGGCTTTCGATGGCTACACCTTC | CASSRTGQGAFDGYTF
NA | TRBD1 | TRBJ1-3 | TRBV6-5 | TGTGCCAGCAGGGACAGGGGGGCTGGAAACACCATATATTTT | CASRDRGAGNTIYF
NA | TRBD1 | TRBJ1-2 | TRBV2 | TGTGCCAGCAGTGAGCAGACAGGGCCCTCCCGGTATGGCTACACCTTC | CASSEQTGPSRYGYTF
NA | NA | TRBJ1-2 | TRBV6-5 | TGTGCCGGGGGGAAAGGCCTTAACTATGGCTACACCTTC | CAGGKGLNYGYTF
NA | TRBD2 | TRBJ2-7 | TRBV5-4 | TGTGCCAGCAGTCATCCTCCTAGCGGGGGGGCCTACGAGCAGTACTTC | CASSHPPSGGAYEQYF
NA | NA | TRBJ1-1 | TRBV6-5 | TGTGCCAGCAGTAGAGACACTTACACTGAAGCTTTCTTT | CASSRDTYTEAFF
NA | NA | TRBJ1-1 | TRBV29-1 | TGCAGCCTCCTGGAGGACCTGAACACTGAAGCTTTCTTT | CSLLEDLNTEAFF
NA | TRBD1 | TRBJ1-3 | TRBV4-1 | TGCGCCAGCAGCCAAGCTAAGGGGACAGTGGGAAACACCATATATTTT | CASSQAKGTVGNTIYF
NA | NA | TRBJ1-5 | TRBV3-1/TRBV3-2 | TGTGCCAGCAGCCAAGATGGACAGCGGGGACAGCCCCAGCATTTT | CASSQDGQRGQPQHF
NA | NA | TRBJ1-6 | TRBV28 | TGTGCCAGCAGTTTAACGGTTCAACCCCTCCACTTT | CASSLTVQPLHF
NA | NA | TRBJ2-5 | TRBV19 | TGTGCCAGTAGTCCGGGGACAACCCAAGAGACCCAGTACTTC | CASSPGTTQETQYF
NA | TRBD2 | TRBJ2-1 | TRBV3-1/TRBV3-2 | TGTGCCAGCAGCCCGGGGGGTGAGCAGTTCTTC | CASSPGGEQFF
NA | TRBD1 | TRBJ1-2 | TRBV5-6 | TGTGCCAGCAGCTACCGGGACAGGGGGTATGGCTACACCTTC | CASSYRDRGYGYTF
few | NA | TRBJ1-1 | TRBV4-1 | TGCGCCAGCAGCCAAGAGGTCTACCGGCGGACTGAAGCTTTCTTT | CASSQEVYRRTEAFF
NA | NA | TRBJ2-5 | TRBV15 | TGTGCCACCAGCAGAGGGAGAGAGACCCAGTACTTC | CATSRGRETQYF
NA | NA | TRBJ1-4 | TRBV29-1 | TGCAGCGTACAAGACAGGCTCTTCACGGGAAAACTGTTTTTT | CSVQDRLFTGKLFF
NA | NA | TRBJ1-6 | TRBV18 | TGTGCCAGCTCAGAAGGGGGGGCGCGCTCACTCACCCTCCACTTT | CASSEGGARSLTLHF
NA | NA | TRBJ2-7 | TRBV2 | TGTGCCAGCAAGAGGACCGGAGGTGCCTACGAGCAGTACTTC | CASKRTGGAYEQYF
NA | NA | TRBJ2-5 | TRBV2 | TGTGCCAGCTGGGGGGAGAAGGAGACCCAGTACTTC | CASWGEKETQYF
NA | NA | TRBJ1-2 | TRBV4-2 | TGTGCCAGCAGCCAAGACAGGACAGCTTTTGGGAACTATGGCTACACCTTC | CASSQDRTAFGNYGYTF
NA | NA | TRBJ1-2 | TRBV19 | TGTGCCAGTAGTCCAGGCCCTAACTATGGCTACACCTTC | CASSPGPNYGYTF
NA | TRBD1 | TRBJ2-7 | TRBV2 | TGTGCCAGCAGTGGGGACAGGGGGCTATACGAGCAGTACTTC | CASSGDRGLYEQYF
NA | TRBD1 | TRBJ2-5 | TRBV6-5 | TGTGCCAGCAGTATTGGGACAGGCCAAGAGACCCAGTACTTC | CASSIGTGQETQYF
NA | NA | TRBJ1-5 | TRBV3-1/TRBV3-2 | TGTGCCAGCAGCCAAGGGCCTAGCAATCAGCCCCAGCATTTT | CASSQGPSNQPQHF
once | NA | TRBJ2-6 | TRBV11-3 | TGTGCCAGCAGCCCCCTCGGGGCCAACGTCCTGACTTTC | CASSPLGANVLTF
few | NA | TRBJ2-3 | TRBV19 | TGTGCCAGTACCGACGTGGCGGAAAGCACAGATACGCAGTATTTT | CASTDVAESTDTQYF
NA | NA | TRBJ2-3 | TRBV7-6 | TGTGCCAGCAGCTTAGACTCCCGGGAGATAGATACGCAGTATTTT | CASSLDSREIDTQYF
NA | NA | TRBJ1-3 | TRBV7-9 | TGTGCCAGCAGCTTAAACGGAGGGTCTGGAAACACCATATATTTT | CASSLNGGSGNTIYF
NA | TRBD2 | TRBJ2-2 | TRBV11-3 | TGTGCCAGCAGCCGACACCCCACTAGCGGGGGGGCCTTAACCGGGGAGCTGTTTTTT | CASSRHPTSGGALTGELFF
NA | NA | TRBJ1-3 | TRBV5-4 | TGTGCCAGCAGGGACAGCTTCTCTGGAAACACCATATATTTT | CASRDSFSGNTIYF
NA | NA | TRBJ1-1 | TRBV12-3/TRBV12-4 | TGTGCCAGCAGCCTCGGGGGACGAGCTTTCTTT | CASSLGGRAFF
many | TRBD2 | TRBJ2-1 | TRBV3-1/TRBV3-2 | TGTGCCAGCAGCCATCTTGCCGGGACTAGCAATGAGCAGTTCTTC | CASSHLAGTSNEQFF
few | NA | TRBJ1-2 | TRBV6-2/TRBV6-3 | TGTGCCAGCAGCCGCCGGGGGGGACCCTATGGCTACACCTTC | CASSRRGGPYGYTF
many | TRBD1 | TRBJ1-6 | TRBV4-2 | TGTGCCAGCAGCGAAGGGGGACAGGAGGTTTCACCCCTCCACTTT | CASSEGGQEVSPLHF
few | TRBD2 | TRBJ2-1 | TRBV6-4 | TGTGCCAGCAGTGACTCTAGCGGGGGGGCCAATGAGCAGTTCTTC | CASSDSSGGANEQFF
NA | NA | TRBJ1-2 | TRBV10-3 | TGTGCCATCAGTGAGTCGGGCCCGGGGGATCCACCCTATGGCTACACCTTC | CAISESGPGDPPYGYTF
NA | NA | TRBJ2-1 | TRBV18 | TGTGCCAGCTCACCGAGCCCAAACAATGAGCAGTTCTTC | CASSPSPNNEQFF
NA | NA | TRBJ1-1 | TRBV12-3/TRBV12-4 | TGTGCCAGCACCCCTCAGGCTGGCACTGAAGCTTTCTTT | CASTPQAGTEAFF
once | TRBD2 | TRBJ2-5 | TRBV3-1/TRBV3-2 | TGTGCCAGCAGCCAACGCTCTAGCGGGGGGAGCTCCCAGTACTTC | CASSQRSSGGSSQYF